This note documents a single TCR beta chain sequence. Its antigen is not identified. The CDR3 is 15 amino acids. Per germline, CDR1 MNHNS and CDR2 SASEGT. The V and J ends lost 5 bases and 3 bases respectively, with 17 bases between them. MiXCR, applied by TCRdb to the 5' RACE reads, yields one record per CDR3 protein. Here the sample spans approximately 550,000 distinct CDR3 sequences, 10% to 15% being singletons. The source of the sample is a study of CD8 T cells in ankylosing spondylitis. Findings and limits, study-wide: Characteristic, it appeared, of ankylosing spondylitis blood was a TCR beta motif of eight or nine highly homologous variants.

Sequenced: blood, either unsorted or a sorted T cell fraction (not recorded which). The rearrangement uses TRBV6-1 and TRBJ2-7; possibly TRBD2 for D (7 bases). This clonotype was sampled from a male donor with ankylosing spondylitis. CDR3 region: CASSRGGGSIYEQYV. The CDR3 coding sequence is TGTGCCAGCAGTAGGGGGGGCGGGAGTATCTACGAGCAGTACGTC.